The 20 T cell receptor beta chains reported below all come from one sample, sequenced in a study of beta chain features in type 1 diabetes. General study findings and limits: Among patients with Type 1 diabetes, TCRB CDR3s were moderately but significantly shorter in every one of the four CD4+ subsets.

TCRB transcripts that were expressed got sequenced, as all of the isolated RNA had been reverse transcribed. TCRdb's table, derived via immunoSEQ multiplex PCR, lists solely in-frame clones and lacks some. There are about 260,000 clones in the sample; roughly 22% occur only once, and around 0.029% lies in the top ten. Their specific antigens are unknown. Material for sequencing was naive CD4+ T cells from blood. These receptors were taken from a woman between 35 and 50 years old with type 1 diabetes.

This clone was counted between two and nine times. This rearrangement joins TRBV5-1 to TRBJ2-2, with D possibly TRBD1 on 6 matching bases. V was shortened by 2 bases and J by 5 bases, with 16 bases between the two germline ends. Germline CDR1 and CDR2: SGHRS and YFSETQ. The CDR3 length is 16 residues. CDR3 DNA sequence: TGCGCCAGCAGCTTCCAACAGGGCCGGTGGACCGGGGAGCTGTTTTTT. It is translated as CASSFQQGRWTGELFF.

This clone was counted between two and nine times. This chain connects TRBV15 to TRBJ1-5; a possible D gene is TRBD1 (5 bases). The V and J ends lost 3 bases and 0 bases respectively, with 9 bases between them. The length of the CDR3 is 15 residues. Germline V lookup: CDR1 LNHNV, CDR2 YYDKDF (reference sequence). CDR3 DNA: TGTGCCACCAGCAGCGGGGGGAATAGCAATCAGCCCCAGCATTTT. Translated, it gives CATSSGGNSNQPQHF. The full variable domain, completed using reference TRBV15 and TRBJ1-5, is DAMVIQNPRYQVTQFGKPVTLSCSQTLNHNVMYWYQQKSSQAPKLLFHYYDKDFNNEADTPDNFQSRRPNTSFCFLDIRSPGLGDTAMYLCATSSGGNSNQPQHFGDGTRLSIL.

CDR3 loop: CASSYSYFSGANVLTF. The CDR3 bases are TGTGCCAGCAGTTACTCCTACTTCTCTGGGGCCAACGTCCTGACTTTC. This sequence joins TRBV6-5 and TRBJ2-6, with no clear D. Trimming pared 0 bases from V and 0 bases from J, leaving 6 bases between. The germline V gene encodes CDR1 MNHEY and CDR2 SVGAGI. There are 16 residues in the CDR3.

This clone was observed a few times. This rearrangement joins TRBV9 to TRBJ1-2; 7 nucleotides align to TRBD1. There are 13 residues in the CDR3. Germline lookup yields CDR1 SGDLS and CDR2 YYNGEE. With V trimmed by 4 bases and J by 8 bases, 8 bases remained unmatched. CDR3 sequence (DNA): TGTGCCAGCAGCCGAGACAGGGTGGAGGGCTACACCTTC. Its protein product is CASSRDRVEGYTF.

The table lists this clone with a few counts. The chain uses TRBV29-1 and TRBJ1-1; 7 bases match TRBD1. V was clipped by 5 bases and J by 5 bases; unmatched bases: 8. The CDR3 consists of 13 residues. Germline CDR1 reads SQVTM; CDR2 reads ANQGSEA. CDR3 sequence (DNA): TGCAGCGTTAGAGGGGGCACGGGAACTGAAGCTTTCTTT. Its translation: CSVRGGTGTEAFF.

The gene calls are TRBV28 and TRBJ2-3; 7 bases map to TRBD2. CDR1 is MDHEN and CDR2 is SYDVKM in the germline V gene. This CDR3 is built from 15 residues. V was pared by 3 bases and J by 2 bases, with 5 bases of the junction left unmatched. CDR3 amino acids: CASSLGTISTDTQYF. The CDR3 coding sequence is TGTGCCAGCAGTTTGGGGACTATATCCACAGATACGCAGTATTTT.

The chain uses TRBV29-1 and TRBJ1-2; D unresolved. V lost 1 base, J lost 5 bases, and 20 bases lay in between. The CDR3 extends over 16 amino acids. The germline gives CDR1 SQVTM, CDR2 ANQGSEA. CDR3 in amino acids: CSVEVESLVVRYGYTF. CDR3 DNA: TGCAGCGTTGAAGTCGAATCCCTTGTCGTGCGGTATGGCTACACCTTC.

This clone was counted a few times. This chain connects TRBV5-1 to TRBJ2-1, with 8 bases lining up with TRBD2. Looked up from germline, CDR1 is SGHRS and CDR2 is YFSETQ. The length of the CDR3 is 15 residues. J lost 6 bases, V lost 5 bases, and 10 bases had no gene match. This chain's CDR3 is CASRDGGGPLNEQFF. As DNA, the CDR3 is TGCGCCAGCAGGGATGGCGGGGGGCCCCTCAATGAGCAGTTCTTC.

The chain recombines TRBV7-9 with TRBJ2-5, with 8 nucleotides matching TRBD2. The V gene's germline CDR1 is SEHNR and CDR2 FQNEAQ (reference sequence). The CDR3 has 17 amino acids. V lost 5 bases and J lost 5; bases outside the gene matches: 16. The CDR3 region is CASSQRRGDRWTETQYF. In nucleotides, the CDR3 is TGTGCCAGCAGCCAGAGGCGGGGGGACCGTTGGACGGAGACCCAGTACTTC.

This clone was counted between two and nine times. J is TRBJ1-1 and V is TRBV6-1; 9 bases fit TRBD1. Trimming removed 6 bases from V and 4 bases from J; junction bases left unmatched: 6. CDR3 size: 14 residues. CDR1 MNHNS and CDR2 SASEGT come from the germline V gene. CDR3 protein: CASRTGGLSTEAFF. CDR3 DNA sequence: TGTGCCAGCAGGACAGGGGGTTTGAGCACTGAAGCTTTCTTT.

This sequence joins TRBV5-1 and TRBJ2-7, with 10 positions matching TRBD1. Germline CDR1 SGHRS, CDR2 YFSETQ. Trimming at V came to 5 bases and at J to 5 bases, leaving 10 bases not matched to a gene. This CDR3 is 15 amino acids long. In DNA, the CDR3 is TGCGCCAGCAGAGCGACAGGGGGCTTCATGAACGAGCAGTACTTC. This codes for CASRATGGFMNEQYF.

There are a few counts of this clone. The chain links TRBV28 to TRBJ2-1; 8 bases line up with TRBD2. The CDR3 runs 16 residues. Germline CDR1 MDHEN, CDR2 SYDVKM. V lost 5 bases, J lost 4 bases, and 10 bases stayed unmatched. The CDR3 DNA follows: TGTGCCAGCAGTGTCCAAACCGGGACTAGTTACAATGAGCAGTTCTTC. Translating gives CASSVQTGTSYNEQFF.

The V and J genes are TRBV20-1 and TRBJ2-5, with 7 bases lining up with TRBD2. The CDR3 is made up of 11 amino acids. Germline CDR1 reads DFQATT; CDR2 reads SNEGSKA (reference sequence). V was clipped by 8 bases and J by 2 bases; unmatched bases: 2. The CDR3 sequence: CSWGGQETQYF. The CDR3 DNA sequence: TGCAGTTGGGGGGGACAAGAGACCCAGTACTTC.

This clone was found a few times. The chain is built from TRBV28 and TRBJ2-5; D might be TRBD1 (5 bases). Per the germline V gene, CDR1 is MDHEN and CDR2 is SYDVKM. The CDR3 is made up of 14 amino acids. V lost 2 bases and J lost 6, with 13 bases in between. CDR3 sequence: CASSLSPGQKTQYF. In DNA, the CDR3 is TGTGCCAGCAGTTTAAGTCCAGGGCAAAAGACCCAGTACTTC. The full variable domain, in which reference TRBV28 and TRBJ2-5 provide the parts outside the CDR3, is DVKVTQSSRYLVKRTGEKVFLECVQDMDHENMFWYRQDPGLGLRLIYFSYDVKMKEKGDIPEGYSVSREKKERFSLILESASTNQTSMYLCASSLSPGQKTQYFGPGTRLLVL.

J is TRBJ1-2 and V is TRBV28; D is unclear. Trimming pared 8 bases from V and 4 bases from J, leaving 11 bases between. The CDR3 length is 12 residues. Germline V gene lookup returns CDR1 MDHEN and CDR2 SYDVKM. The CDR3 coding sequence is TGTGCCAGCGCGGGCACAGCCTATGGCTACACCTTC. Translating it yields CASAGTAYGYTF.

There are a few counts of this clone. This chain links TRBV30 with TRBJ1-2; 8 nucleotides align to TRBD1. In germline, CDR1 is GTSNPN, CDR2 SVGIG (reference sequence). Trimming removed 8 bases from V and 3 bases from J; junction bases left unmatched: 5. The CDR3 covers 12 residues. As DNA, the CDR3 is TGTGCCCAGAAGGGACAGGACTATGGCTACACCTTC. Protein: CAQKGQDYGYTF.

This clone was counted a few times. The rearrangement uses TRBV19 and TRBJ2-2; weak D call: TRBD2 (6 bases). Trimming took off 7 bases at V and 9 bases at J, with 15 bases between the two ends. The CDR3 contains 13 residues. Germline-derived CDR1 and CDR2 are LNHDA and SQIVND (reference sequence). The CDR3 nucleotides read TGTGCCAGTAACCGGAGGGACGACAGGGAGCTGTTTTTT. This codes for CASNRRDDRELFF.

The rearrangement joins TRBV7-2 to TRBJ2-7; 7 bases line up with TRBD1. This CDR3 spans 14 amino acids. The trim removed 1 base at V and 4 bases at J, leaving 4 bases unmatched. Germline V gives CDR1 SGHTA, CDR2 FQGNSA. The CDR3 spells CASSLVPGGYEQYF. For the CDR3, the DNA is TGTGCCAGCAGCTTAGTTCCAGGGGGTTACGAGCAGTACTTC.

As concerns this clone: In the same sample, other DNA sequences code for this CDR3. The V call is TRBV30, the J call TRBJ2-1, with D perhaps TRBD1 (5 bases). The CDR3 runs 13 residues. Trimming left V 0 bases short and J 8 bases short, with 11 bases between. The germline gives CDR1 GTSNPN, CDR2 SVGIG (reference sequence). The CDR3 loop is CAWSVGGADEQFF. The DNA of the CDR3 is TGTGCCTGGAGTGTAGGTGGGGCCGATGAGCAGTTCTTC.

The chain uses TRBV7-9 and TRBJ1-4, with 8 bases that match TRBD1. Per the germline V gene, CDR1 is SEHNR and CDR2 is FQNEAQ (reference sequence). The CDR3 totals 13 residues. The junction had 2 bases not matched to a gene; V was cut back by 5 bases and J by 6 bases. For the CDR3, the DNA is TGTGCCAGCAGCCTGACAGGGGATGAAAAACTGTTTTTT. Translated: CASSLTGDEKLFF.